This T cell receptor (beta chain) is drawn from a study of shared clonotypes between healthy human individuals. Looking at the study overall: In total, the donors were a couple of women and three men aged 18 to 49. General observations from the study: Four donors held around 5% of naive CD4 clonotypes in common. Generally, estimated richness proved larger in naive subsets than it did in memory subsets. Collection of samples was limited to blood; tissue repertoires likely differ.

The length of the CDR3 is 10 residues. In germline, CDR1 is DFQATT, CDR2 SNEGSKA (reference sequence). Trimming took 6 bases from V and 9 from J, leaving 9 bases between them. TCRdb's copy holds only in-frame clones and misses some; the assay was immunoSEQ multiplex PCR. In the table there are under 1,100,000 clones, around 74% of which are singletons. Note on this clone: Its specificity is unknown.

The sequence was collected from a man younger than 30 in good health. The V and J genes are TRBV20-1 and TRBJ2-1; no clear D gene. The specimen was memory CD4+ T cells sorted from blood. As to subset: CD45RA-negative fraction. CDR3 nucleotides: TGCAGTGCCTTACGAGCTGAGCAGTTCTTC. Protein: CSALRAEQFF.